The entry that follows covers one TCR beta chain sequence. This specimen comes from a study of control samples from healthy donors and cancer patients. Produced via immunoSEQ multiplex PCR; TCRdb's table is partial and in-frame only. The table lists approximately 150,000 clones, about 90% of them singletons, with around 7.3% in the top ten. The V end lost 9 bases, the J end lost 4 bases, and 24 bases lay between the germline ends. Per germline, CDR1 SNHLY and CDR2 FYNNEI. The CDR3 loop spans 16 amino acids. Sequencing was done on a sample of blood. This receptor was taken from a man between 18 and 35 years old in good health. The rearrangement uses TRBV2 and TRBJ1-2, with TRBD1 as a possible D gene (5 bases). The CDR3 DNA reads TGTGCCAGTTATCATACCGGGACGGATTCTTTCTATGGCTACACCTTC. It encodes CASYHTGTDSFYGYTF.